The 21 T cell receptor beta chains listed next were all sequenced from one sample in a study of blood T cell repertoires in COVID-19. TCRdb keeps only in-frame clones here, not all; method: immunoSEQ multiplex PCR. The table shows about 160,000 clones, with approximately 84% occurring only once. Specimen: peripheral blood. Receptors originate from a man in his forties with acute or convalescent COVID-19.

The chain is built from TRBV28 and TRBJ1-2, with D perhaps matching TRBD1 (6 bases). In germline, CDR1 is MDHEN, CDR2 SYDVKM. This CDR3 contains 16 residues. Between the trimmed V and J ends, which lost 7 bases and 4 bases, there was a span of 22 bases. This chain's CDR3 is CASTLGGGSPGYGYTF. CDR3 nucleotide sequence: TGTGCCAGCACCCTAGGGGGGGGATCCCCTGGCTATGGCTACACCTTC.

The V call is TRBV15, the J call TRBJ2-2; D perhaps matches TRBD1 (5 bases). The V end lost 6 bases, the J end lost 6 bases, and 14 bases lay between the germline ends. The CDR3 is 14 residues long. In germline, CDR1 is LNHNV, CDR2 YYDKDF (reference sequence). The chain's CDR3 is CATSPGMMSGELFF. The CDR3 DNA reads as TGTGCCACCAGTCCAGGGATGATGTCCGGGGAGCTGTTTTTT.

The chain is built from TRBV30 and TRBJ1-6; D unclear. The V end lost 4 bases, the J end lost 6 bases, and 7 bases lay between the germline ends. In germline, CDR1 is GTSNPN, CDR2 SVGIG (reference sequence). The CDR3 has 12 amino acids. CDR3 loop: CAWNNPNSPLHF. CDR3 nucleotide sequence: TGTGCCTGGAACAACCCTAATTCACCCCTCCACTTT. The complete variable domain, with remaining parts taken from reference TRBV30 and TRBJ1-6, reads SQTIHQWPATLVQPVGSPLSLECTVEGTSNPNLYWYRQAAGRGLQLLFYSVGIGQISSEVPQNLSASRPQDRQFILSSKKLLLSDSGFYLCAWNNPNSPLHFGNGTRLTVT.

The rearrangement uses TRBV19 and TRBJ1-4, with D maybe TRBD1 (6 bases). V was trimmed by 5 bases and J by 7 bases, leaving 17 bases between them. This CDR3 region has 15 residues. Per the germline V gene, CDR1 is LNHDA and CDR2 is SQIVND (reference sequence). CDR3 sequence (DNA): TGTGCCAGTAGTCCCGGGACAAAGTCCACTGAAAAACTGTTTTTT. Encoded protein: CASSPGTKSTEKLFF.

V and J are TRBV21-1 and TRBJ2-1; the table's D call, TRBD2, was not checked against the DNA. TRBV21-1 is an annotated pseudogene. The CDR3 runs to 15 residues. CDR3 protein: CARDTSGSSYNEQFF. The CDR3 bases are TGTGCCAGAGATACTAGCGGGAGCTCCTACAATGAGCAGTTCTTC.

Notes on this clone: The same CDR3 is also encoded by other DNA sequences in this sample. The rearrangement uses TRBV2 and TRBJ2-2; TRBD1 matches 10 bases. This CDR3 is 14 amino acids long. After removal of 8 bases from V and 2 bases from J, the junction contained 2 bases not matched to a gene. Per the germline V gene, CDR1 is SNHLY and CDR2 is FYNNEI. CDR3 nucleotide sequence: TGTGCCAGCCGGGACAGGGGAAACACCGGGGAGCTGTTTTTT. Translated, it gives CASRDRGNTGELFF.

The chain has TRBV5-6 and TRBJ2-7; tentative D call: TRBD1 (6 bases). Germline assignment: CDR1 SGHDT and CDR2 YYEEEE. The CDR3 sequence is 15 residues long. The V end lost 4 bases, the J end lost 4 bases, and 18 bases lay between the germline ends. The CDR3 nucleotides read TGTGCCAGCAGCCCTTTTGGCAGGGGAGAGTACGAGCAGTACTTC. As protein: CASSPFGRGEYEQYF. Complete variable domain (other parts from reference TRBV5-6 and TRBJ2-7): DAGVTQSPTHLIKTRGQQVTLRCSPKSGHDTVSWYQQALGQGPQFIFQYYEEEERQRGNFPDRFSGHQFPNYSSELNVNALLLGDSALYLCASSPFGRGEYEQYFGPGTRLTVT.

The rearrangement links TRBV5-1 to TRBJ1-1; 9 nucleotides align to TRBD1. The V segment lost 4 bases and the J segment 0 bases; nucleotides outside the gene matches: 4. This CDR3 has 15 amino acids. Germline V gives CDR1 SGHRS, CDR2 YFSETQ. In nucleotides, the CDR3 is TGCGCCAGCAGCACCGGGACAGGGTTGAACACTGAAGCTTTCTTT. The encoded protein is CASSTGTGLNTEAFF.

The V gene is TRBV11-2, the J gene TRBJ1-2, with D hard to call. The germline V gene encodes CDR1 SGHAT and CDR2 FQNNGV. With 1 base removed from V and 1 base from J, the gap between germline ends came to 10 bases. The CDR3 sequence is 15 residues long. CDR3 coding DNA: TGTGCCAGCAGCTTAGGCCAGACATATAACTATGGCTACACCTTC. Translation: CASSLGQTYNYGYTF.

This clone has a handful of counts. The chain recombines TRBV18 with TRBJ1-1, with 7 bases lining up with TRBD1. The CDR3 runs to 16 residues. CDR1 KGHSH and CDR2 LQKENI come from the germline V gene. With 2 bases clipped from V and 2 bases from J, the junction kept 8 bases outside the gene matches. The CDR3 coding sequence is TGTGCCAGCTCACCAAATCCACAGGGGACCAACACTGAAGCTTTCTTT. It translates to CASSPNPQGTNTEAFF.

The J gene is TRBJ2-5, the V gene TRBV2, with TRBD2 as a possible D gene (7 bases). V dropped 7 bases and J dropped 3 bases, with 18 bases sitting between them. The CDR3 runs to 15 residues. In germline, CDR1 is SNHLY, CDR2 FYNNEI. The CDR3 here is CASTPSPGGEETQYF. In DNA form, the CDR3 reads TGTGCCAGCACTCCCTCGCCGGGGGGCGAAGAGACCCAGTACTTC.

The genes are TRBV28 and TRBJ1-6; tentatively, D is TRBD1 (6 bases). Germline CDR1 is MDHEN and CDR2 is SYDVKM. This CDR3 is built from 14 residues. The V end lost 3 bases, the J end lost 8 bases, and 11 bases lay between the germline ends. The CDR3 protein is CASSFDRRDSPLHF. As DNA, the CDR3 is TGTGCCAGCAGTTTTGACAGGAGAGATTCACCCCTCCACTTT.

The chain combines TRBV30 with TRBJ2-3; 8 bases are a match to TRBD2. Losses at the gene ends were 4 bases for V and 1 base for J; bases not matched to a gene: 1. Germline assignment: CDR1 GTSNPN and CDR2 SVGIG (reference sequence). The CDR3 length is 13 residues. The CDR3 region has the DNA TGTGCCTGGAAACTAGCGGGCACAGATACGCAGTATTTT. Protein product: CAWKLAGTDTQYF.

This clone appeared a few times. This chain uses TRBV2 with TRBJ2-1, with 10 nucleotides matching TRBD2. This CDR3 contains 15 residues. V trimming: 1 base; J trimming: 6 bases; junction bases outside the gene matches: 3. Germline loops: CDR1 SNHLY, CDR2 FYNNEI. Here the CDR3 DNA reads TGTGCCAGCAGTGAAGTTCAGCGGGGGGGCAATGAGCAGTTCTTC. It encodes CASSEVQRGGNEQFF.

The V call is TRBV19, the J call TRBJ1-2, with D maybe TRBD1 (5 bases). This CDR3 contains 13 residues. The germline CDR1 and CDR2 sequences are LNHDA and SQIVND (reference sequence). V shed 3 bases and J shed 4 bases, with 9 bases lying between them. The CDR3 region has the DNA TGTGCCAGTAGTATTTTCGGGGGCTATGGCTACACCTTC. This sequence encodes CASSIFGGYGYTF.

This sequence joins TRBV6-1 and TRBJ1-1; a possible D gene is TRBD1 (6 bases). The CDR3 is 13 amino acids. CDR1 is MNHNS, CDR2 SASEGT, per germline. Between the trimmed V and J ends, which lost 2 bases and 3 bases, there was a span of 7 bases. CDR3 region: CASSEYRDTEAFF. CDR3 nucleotides: TGTGCCAGCAGTGAATACAGGGACACTGAAGCTTTCTTT.

The chain employs TRBV29-1 and TRBJ1-1; possibly TRBD1 for D (6 bases). The CDR3 has 14 amino acids. The germline V and J ends were trimmed by 3 bases and 3 bases, with 14 bases remaining between them. CDR1 SQVTM and CDR2 ANQGSEA come from the germline V gene. The CDR3 nucleotides are TGCAGCGTTGAGCTGCGGGGGGCTCACACTGAAGCTTTCTTT. It yields the protein CSVELRGAHTEAFF.

V usage is TRBV28 and J usage is TRBJ1-2; no definite D call. Trimming took off 5 bases at V and 5 bases at J, with 9 bases between the two ends. The CDR3 totals 12 residues. Germline V CDR1 and CDR2: MDHEN, SYDVKM. This CDR3 is CASSGLPYGYTF. The CDR3 DNA is TGTGCCAGCAGTGGGCTGCCGTATGGCTACACCTTC.

The gene calls are TRBV18 and TRBJ1-1; D uncertain. Germline V gene lookup returns CDR1 KGHSH and CDR2 LQKENI. The CDR3 length is 14 residues. The ends were cut back, 3 bases at V and 2 bases at J, with 10 bases in the middle. Here the CDR3 DNA reads TGTGCCAGCTCACCTGAGCTGTCCAACACTGAAGCTTTCTTT. Its protein product is CASSPELSNTEAFF.

The chain recombines TRBV2 with TRBJ2-7; TRBD2 aligns across 11 bases. V trimming: 4 bases; J trimming: 3 bases; junction bases outside the gene matches: 5. The CDR3 extends over 15 amino acids. Germline CDR1 SNHLY, CDR2 FYNNEI. Here the CDR3 DNA reads TGTGCCAGCAGTGCTCTAGCGGGGGGTCTCTACGAGCAGTACTTC. As protein: CASSALAGGLYEQYF.

The DNA for the CDR3 is TGTGCCAGCAGCTGGGAACGGGGGACTGAAGCTTTCTTT. Translating it yields CASSWERGTEAFF. V and J are TRBV11-2 and TRBJ1-1, with D tentatively TRBD1 (5 bases). The CDR3 sequence is 13 residues long. Trimming pared 4 bases from V and 5 bases from J, leaving 11 bases between. CDR1 is SGHAT and CDR2 is FQNNGV in the germline V gene.